The 8 T cell receptor beta chains given below trace back to one sample, sequenced in a study of cytomegalovirus exposure and HLA in healthy donors. The study ran its PCR with 60 Vbeta and 13 Jbeta primers. TCRdb's copy holds only in-frame clones and misses some; the assay was immunoSEQ multiplex PCR. This table holds 120,000 or so clones, about 80% found once. Sequencing was performed on PBMCs. These receptors originate from a woman in her thirties or forties in good health and CMV-seropositive.

V gene TRBV29-1 combines with J gene TRBJ2-1; the D gene is possibly TRBD2 (5 bases). Germline V CDR1 and CDR2: SQVTM, ANQGSEA. Between the trimmed V and J ends, which lost 5 bases and 12 bases, there was a span of 17 bases. The CDR3 is 12 residues long. This chain's CDR3 is CSVSSGRYGQFF. The DNA of the CDR3 is TGCAGCGTTAGCTCGGGAAGATATGGGCAGTTCTTC.

This rearrangement joins TRBV6-1 to TRBJ1-1; D is possibly TRBD1 (6 bases). Germline V gene lookup returns CDR1 MNHNS and CDR2 SASEGT. V was trimmed by 8 bases and J by 0 bases, leaving 13 bases between them. The CDR3 totals 14 residues. The chain's CDR3 is CASPRDTVNTEAFF. The CDR3 nucleotides are TGTGCCAGCCCCCGGGACACAGTGAACACTGAAGCTTTCTTT.

The chain couples TRBV15 to TRBJ1-5, with 8 bases fitting TRBD1. Germline trimming cut 0 bases from V and 6 bases from J; bases unmatched to any gene: 13. This CDR3 spans 18 amino acids. The germline V gene encodes CDR1 LNHNV and CDR2 YYDKDF (reference sequence). The CDR3 here is CATSRDPIIGQGSQPQHF. The CDR3 coding sequence is TGTGCCACCAGCAGAGACCCAATTATCGGACAGGGAAGTCAGCCCCAGCATTTT.

This chain links TRBV9 with TRBJ1-5; possibly TRBD1 for D (5 bases). Trimming shortened V by 4 bases and J by 2 bases, and 10 bases separated the two germline ends. The CDR3 consists of 14 residues. CDR1 is SGDLS and CDR2 is YYNGEE in the germline V gene. The CDR3: CASSLGGGNQPQHF. The CDR3 bases are TGTGCCAGCAGCCTCGGGGGGGGCAATCAGCCCCAGCATTTT.

This clone was counted between two and nine times. One junction end disagrees with the germline gene, perhaps due to a read error. The CDR3 DNA reads as TGCAGTGCAAGAGATTGGGCTGGGTCCACCTTC. Amino acid sequence: CSARDWAGSTF. The gene calls are TRBV20-1 and TRBJ1-2; D unresolved. The CDR3 loop spans 11 amino acids. The V gene's germline CDR1 is DFQATT and CDR2 SNEGSKA (reference sequence).

This chain joins TRBV7-9 and TRBJ2-3; D remains unclear. Between the trimmed V and J ends, which lost 5 bases and 2 bases, there was a span of 11 bases. The CDR3 sequence is 14 residues long. Germline V CDR1 and CDR2: SEHNR, FQNEAQ (reference sequence). For the CDR3, the DNA is TGTGCCAGCAGCCCGGGTTCTTTCACAGATACGCAGTATTTT. It is translated as CASSPGSFTDTQYF.

The chain links TRBV28 to TRBJ2-2, with TRBD1 matching 8 bases. Trimming removed 4 bases from V and 1 base from J; junction bases left unmatched: 8. This CDR3 contains 17 residues. In germline, CDR1 is MDHEN, CDR2 SYDVKM. CDR3 nucleotide sequence: TGTGCCAGCAGTTATCCTAGACAGGGGCTGAACACCGGGGAGCTGTTTTTT. Translation: CASSYPRQGLNTGELFF.

This clone was counted a single time. The chain joins TRBV15 to TRBJ2-7; a possible D gene is TRBD2 (6 bases). The CDR3 consists of 15 residues. Germline V gene sequence: CDR1 LNHNV, CDR2 YYDKDF (reference sequence). The germline V and J ends were trimmed by 0 bases and 2 bases, with 11 bases remaining between them. DNA of the CDR3: TGTGCCACCAGCAGAGATCCACCGGGGGCCTACGAGCAGTACTTC. Translation: CATSRDPPGAYEQYF.